The 28 T cell receptor beta chains below were found in one sample sequenced in a study of cytomegalovirus exposure and HLA in healthy donors. PCR used 60 Vbeta primers and 13 Jbeta primers. Using immunoSEQ multiplex PCR, the repertoire was profiled, and TCRdb retains in-frame clones only, with some absent. The repertoire has about 130,000 clones, about 74% of them found once; the top ten carry roughly 1%. Sequenced material: PBMCs. The receptor set was obtained from a woman aged 55-75 years in good health and CMV-seronegative.

This rearrangement joins TRBV9 to TRBJ1-3; 8 bases align to TRBD1. V lost 0 bases and J lost 7; bases outside the gene matches: 3. Germline lookup yields CDR1 SGDLS and CDR2 YYNGEE. The CDR3 runs to 14 residues. CDR3 coding DNA: TGTGCCAGCAGCGTAGGGACAGGGAAGAACACCATATATTTT. As protein: CASSVGTGKNTIYF.

The chain employs TRBV27 and TRBJ2-3, with TRBD1 identical over 9 bases. CDR1 and CDR2 (germline): MNHEY, SMNVEV (reference sequence). This CDR3 comprises 19 residues. Losses at the gene ends were 4 bases for V and 1 base for J; bases not matched to a gene: 15. In DNA, the CDR3 is TGTGCCAGCAGTTACACCGGGACAGGGATCGATCTCGGCACAGATACGCAGTATTTT. This sequence encodes CASSYTGTGIDLGTDTQYF.

The CDR3 DNA reads as TGTGCCAGCAGCCCACGACAGAGCTCCTACGAGCAGTACTTC. This translates into CASSPRQSSYEQYF. The rearrangement uses TRBV9 and TRBJ2-7; possibly TRBD1 for D (5 bases). Trimming stripped 4 bases from V and 0 bases from J, with 11 bases between. CDR3 length equals 14 residues. Germline V CDR1 and CDR2: SGDLS, YYNGEE. Looking up the rest from reference TRBV9 and TRBJ2-7 gives the full variable domain: DSGVTQTPKHLITATGQRVTLRCSPRSGDLSVYWYQQSLDQGLQFLIQYYNGEERAKGNILERFSAQQFPDLHSELNLSSLELGDSALYFCASSPRQSSYEQYFGPGTRLTVT.

The rearrangement uses TRBV5-1 and TRBJ1-2; D is perhaps TRBD1 (5 bases). Germline CDR1 is SGHRS and CDR2 is YFSETQ. The CDR3 covers 13 residues. Trimming took 4 bases from V and 8 from J, leaving 15 bases between them. As DNA, the CDR3 is TGCGCCAGCAGCCCGGAGGGGCGCCCAGGCTACACCTTC. It is translated as CASSPEGRPGYTF.

The CDR3 sequence is CASREGIYTGELFF. CDR3 DNA sequence: TGTGCCAGCAGGGAGGGAATATACACCGGGGAGCTGTTTTTT. The rearrangement joins TRBV6-1 to TRBJ2-2, with D maybe TRBD2 (6 bases). The V gene lost 6 bases and the J gene lost 3 bases, with 11 bases spanning the gap. The CDR3 loop spans 14 amino acids. The germline gives CDR1 MNHNS, CDR2 SASEGT.

This clone was seen a handful of times. V usage is TRBV7-9 and J usage is TRBJ2-7; the D gene is possibly TRBD1 (5 bases). Trimming pared 4 bases from V and 6 bases from J, leaving 13 bases between. Germline V CDR1 and CDR2: SEHNR, FQNEAQ (reference sequence). This CDR3 is built from 13 residues. The CDR3 DNA follows: TGTGCCAGCAGCTCCGGCTTAGGGGCCGAGCAGTACTTC. This encodes CASSSGLGAEQYF.

In nucleotides, the CDR3 is TGTGCCAGCTCGAACCCCGAGGGTGTAGTCTACGAGCAGTACTTC. Its translation is CASSNPEGVVYEQYF. The chain is built from TRBV2 and TRBJ2-7, with D possibly matching TRBD2 (5 bases). Germline CDR1 and CDR2: SNHLY and FYNNEI. Trimming stripped 8 bases from V and 3 bases from J, with 20 bases between. CDR3 length equals 15 residues.

The chain links TRBV4-1 to TRBJ1-2; a weak D match, TRBD1 (6 bases). CDR1 and CDR2 (germline): MGHRA, YSYEKL. V was shortened by 0 bases and J by 7 bases, with 9 bases between the two germline ends. The CDR3 spans 13 residues. CDR3 nucleotides: TGCGCCAGCAGCCAAGAACAGGGAAGTGGCTACACCTTC. The encoded protein is CASSQEQGSGYTF.

This clone has just a few counts. The chain carries TRBV29-1 and TRBJ2-7; TRBD2 agrees at 7 bases. V dropped 6 bases and J dropped 3; count of bases not matched to a gene: 2. Germline V CDR1 and CDR2: SQVTM, ANQGSEA. The CDR3 totals 11 residues. The CDR3 here is CSVTGGYEQYF. CDR3 bases: TGCAGCGTCACGGGGGGCTACGAGCAGTACTTC.

This chain connects TRBV6-5 to TRBJ1-1, with 10 positions matching TRBD1. There are 15 residues in the CDR3. The V segment lost 2 bases and the J segment 6 bases; nucleotides outside the gene matches: 6. Per germline, CDR1 MNHEY and CDR2 SVGAGI. The CDR3 DNA reads TGTGCCAGCAGTTACCGAACCGGGACAGGGGCTGAAGCTTTCTTT. Protein: CASSYRTGTGAEAFF.

V and J are TRBV6-5 and TRBJ1-2, with 7 positions matching TRBD1. The CDR3 totals 16 residues. Trimming removed 0 bases from V and 4 bases from J; junction bases left unmatched: 8. Germline loops: CDR1 MNHEY, CDR2 SVGAGI. CDR3 loop: CASSYSLGTASYGYTF. The CDR3 DNA reads TGTGCCAGCAGTTACTCTCTAGGGACAGCCAGCTATGGCTACACCTTC.

The chain joins TRBV7-2 to TRBJ2-7; 13 positions agree with TRBD2. V gave up 4 bases and J gave up 2 bases; unmatched junction bases: 5. Germline CDR1 is SGHTA and CDR2 is FQGNSA. CDR3 length: 16 amino acids. The CDR3 nucleotides read TGTGCCAGCAGCTGGACTAGCGGGAGTACTCCCTACGAGCAGTACTTC. Its protein product is CASSWTSGSTPYEQYF.

V is TRBV11-1 and J is TRBJ2-1; 13 bases fit TRBD2. This CDR3 is built from 17 residues. The ends lost 1 base at V and 8 bases at J; junction bases unmatched: 8. Germline V gene sequence: CDR1 SGHAT, CDR2 FQDESV (reference sequence). The CDR3 DNA sequence: TGTGCCAGCAGCTTAGTAACTGGACTAGCGGGGGAGGATGAGCAGTTCTTC. It codes for CASSLVTGLAGEDEQFF.

This clone was seen more than once but under ten times. The chain recombines TRBV5-4 with TRBJ2-7; D unclear. From germline, CDR1 is SGHNT and CDR2 YYREEE (reference sequence). This CDR3 region has 15 residues. The ends were cut back, 1 base at V and 0 bases at J, with 11 bases in the middle. The CDR3 spells CASSLSAGTSYEQYF. CDR3 coding DNA: TGTGCCAGCAGCTTGTCGGCAGGTACCTCCTACGAGCAGTACTTC. Full variable domain (missing parts from reference TRBV5-4 and TRBJ2-7): ETGVTQSPTHLIKTRGQQVTLRCSSQSGHNTVSWYQQALGQGPQFIFQYYREEENGRGNFPPRFSGLQFPNYSSELNVNALELDDSALYLCASSLSAGTSYEQYFGPGTRLTVT.

The chain links TRBV2 to TRBJ2-5; 8 nucleotides align to TRBD1. The CDR3 sequence is 13 residues long. Germline V gene data show CDR1 as SNHLY and CDR2 as FYNNEI. With 7 bases clipped from V and 3 bases from J, the junction kept 4 bases outside the gene matches. CDR3 in amino acids: CASMETGEETQYF. As DNA, the CDR3 is TGTGCCAGCATGGAGACAGGGGAAGAGACCCAGTACTTC. The complete variable domain, with remaining parts taken from reference TRBV2 and TRBJ2-5, reads EPEVTQTPSHQVTQMGQEVILRCVPISNHLYFYWYRQILGQKVEFLVSFYNNEISEKSEIFDDQFSVERPDGSNFTLKIRSTKLEDSAMYFCASMETGEETQYFGPGTRLLVL.

The chain links TRBV28 to TRBJ2-2; TRBD2 agrees at 14 bases. With V trimmed by 0 bases and J by 6 bases, 12 bases remained unmatched. Germline V gives CDR1 MDHEN, CDR2 SYDVKM. The CDR3 covers 20 residues. The CDR3 is CASSLWPGVRLAGGPGELFF. In nucleotides, the CDR3 is TGTGCCAGCAGTTTATGGCCCGGGGTCAGACTAGCGGGGGGGCCCGGGGAGCTGTTTTTT.

This sequence joins TRBV28 and TRBJ1-6; D possibly corresponds to TRBD1 (6 bases). Trimming removed 3 bases from V and 12 bases from J, with 6 bases in between. The CDR3 covers 11 residues. Looked up from germline, CDR1 is MDHEN and CDR2 is SYDVKM. CDR3 in amino acids: CASSFRGPLHF. The CDR3 DNA follows: TGTGCCAGCAGTTTCAGGGGACCCCTCCACTTT.

The chain employs TRBV5-1 and TRBJ1-5; tentatively, D is TRBD1 (5 bases). The ends were cut back, 5 bases at V and 0 bases at J, with 21 bases in the middle. Germline assignment: CDR1 SGHRS and CDR2 YFSETQ. The CDR3 loop spans 18 amino acids. Here the CDR3 reads CASRGPGELSPSNQPQHF. In nucleotides, the CDR3 is TGCGCCAGCAGGGGGCCGGGAGAGCTCTCTCCTAGCAATCAGCCCCAGCATTTT.

This clone appeared a single time. The chain combines TRBV5-1 with TRBJ2-7; TRBD1 matches 8 bases. J was trimmed by 3 bases and V by 0 bases; bases with no gene match: 8. Germline CDR1 reads SGHRS; CDR2 reads YFSETQ. The CDR3 runs to 16 residues. The CDR3 protein is CASSLAAGQGFYEQYF. CDR3 DNA sequence: TGCGCCAGCAGCTTGGCCGCTGGACAGGGATTCTACGAGCAGTACTTC.

The sample holds one count of this clone. The rearrangement links TRBV18 to TRBJ1-1, with TRBD1 matching 9 bases. Germline CDR1 and CDR2: KGHSH and LQKENI. The CDR3 has 15 residues. V gave up 5 bases and J gave up 0 bases; unmatched junction bases: 4. The DNA for the CDR3 is TGTGCCAGCTCAGTGGGACAGGGAATGAACACTGAAGCTTTCTTT. The encoded protein is CASSVGQGMNTEAFF.

The chain employs TRBV6-1 and TRBJ2-5; D ambiguous. This CDR3 region has 14 residues. CDR1 is MNHNS and CDR2 is SASEGT in the germline V gene. Trimming cost V 1 base and J 1 base, with 7 bases left between them. CDR3 in amino acids: CASSEDRSQETQYF. The DNA for the CDR3 is TGTGCCAGCAGTGAAGATCGGTCCCAAGAGACCCAGTACTTC.

This chain uses TRBV7-6 with TRBJ2-3, with D possibly being TRBD2 (5 bases). The V and J ends lost 5 bases and 2 bases respectively, with 14 bases between them. CDR3 size: 15 residues. The germline V gene has CDR1 SGHVS and CDR2 FNYEAQ. The DNA for the CDR3 is TGTGCCAGCAGCCGGACGGGAAACCCCACAGATACGCAGTATTTT. Protein product: CASSRTGNPTDTQYF.

This clone was recorded once. The rearrangement uses TRBV6-5 and TRBJ2-1; D is possibly TRBD2 (7 bases). The CDR3 contains 15 residues. V was cut by 5 bases and J by 7 bases, with 18 bases left in between. CDR1 and CDR2 (germline): MNHEY, SVGAGI. The CDR3: CASSKRDTSKNEQFF. CDR3 nucleotide sequence: TGTGCCAGCAGTAAGCGGGACACCTCTAAGAATGAGCAGTTCTTC.

The rearrangement uses TRBV11-2 and TRBJ2-7, with TRBD1 matching 7 bases. Germline CDR1 SGHAT, CDR2 FQNNGV. The CDR3 covers 15 residues. Unmatched junction bases numbered 13, after V lost 5 bases and J lost 6 bases. The CDR3 protein is CASSPGGQRQTEQYF. The CDR3 bases are TGTGCCAGCAGCCCAGGGGGTCAGCGCCAAACCGAGCAGTACTTC.

This chain uses TRBV6-1 with TRBJ2-2; no clear D. The CDR3 loop spans 14 amino acids. Germline loops: CDR1 MNHNS, CDR2 SASEGT. V lost 5 bases and J lost 4, with 11 bases in between. CDR3 nucleotide sequence: TGTGCCAGCAGTCCCCAATTGGCCACCGGGGAGCTGTTTTTT. Translating gives CASSPQLATGELFF.

J is TRBJ1-1 and V is TRBV21-1; the tabulated D call, TRBD1, remains unverified against the DNA. TRBV21-1 is a pseudogene segment. CDR3 size: 17 residues. Here the CDR3 reads CASSIISSQGMNTEAFF. CDR3 DNA: TGTGCCAGCAGCATTATCTCTAGTCAGGGAATGAACACTGAAGCTTTCTTT.

The sample holds a few counts of this clone. The CDR3 loop reads CASSPTLGTSGGTDTQYF. The DNA of the CDR3 is TGCGCCAGCAGCCCGACCCTGGGGACTAGCGGGGGTACAGATACGCAGTATTTT. V usage is TRBV5-1 and J usage is TRBJ2-3; 14 bases fit TRBD2. Per the germline V gene, CDR1 is SGHRS and CDR2 is YFSETQ. This CDR3 has 18 amino acids. V lost 4 bases and J lost 3; bases outside the gene matches: 10.

CDR3 in amino acids: CASSFIPGARTGANVLTF. The DNA of the CDR3 is TGCGCCAGCAGCTTTATCCCAGGGGCCAGGACTGGGGCCAACGTCCTGACTTTC. J is TRBJ2-6 and V is TRBV5-1, with TRBD1 as a possible D gene (6 bases). V lost 2 bases to trimming and J lost 2 bases, with 17 bases between them. Germline V lookup: CDR1 SGHRS, CDR2 YFSETQ. CDR3 length: 18 amino acids.